This passage covers 15 T cell receptor beta chains from one sample sequenced in a study of T cell responses to AZD1222 COVID-19 vaccine. Sequencing used immunoSEQ multiplex PCR; TCRdb keeps in-frame clones, though not all of them. The table lists around 260,000 clones, approximately 93% of them singletons, with approximately 0.52% in the top ten. The sequenced sample was peripheral blood, obtained on day 0 of AZD1222 vaccination. The source is an adult in good health.

V and J are TRBV6-1 and TRBJ2-5; 8 bases are shared with TRBD1. The CDR3 has 14 amino acids. The V gene end was trimmed by 2 bases and the J gene end by 5 bases; junction bases not matched to a gene: 4. Per germline, CDR1 MNHNS and CDR2 SASEGT. The CDR3 bases are TGTGCCAGCAGTGAACAGGGGGCTGCGGAGACCCAGTACTTC. Protein product: CASSEQGAAETQYF.

The V call is TRBV2, the J call TRBJ2-7; tentative D call: TRBD1 (5 bases). V dropped 6 bases and J dropped 4 bases, with 7 bases sitting between them. The CDR3 extends over 11 amino acids. The V gene's germline CDR1 is SNHLY and CDR2 FYNNEI. The CDR3: CASRNRYEQYF. DNA for the CDR3: TGTGCCAGCAGAAACAGGTACGAGCAGTACTTC.

This chain connects TRBV7-2 to TRBJ1-2; D not resolved. Germline V gene sequence: CDR1 SGHTA, CDR2 FQGNSA. Trimming stripped 7 bases from V and 2 bases from J, with 11 bases between. This CDR3 region has 13 residues. The CDR3 sequence is CASNDRSNYGYTF. CDR3 DNA sequence: TGTGCCAGCAACGATCGGTCGAACTATGGCTACACCTTC.

The chain combines TRBV4-2 with TRBJ1-1; possible D gene TRBD1, 5 bases. Germline values: CDR1 LGHNA, CDR2 YNFKEQ. This CDR3 comprises 17 residues. Trimming pared 0 bases from V and 0 bases from J, leaving 14 bases between. The CDR3 sequence: CASSQDHGAGLNTEAFF. The CDR3 DNA reads as TGTGCCAGCAGCCAAGATCATGGGGCGGGGTTGAACACTGAAGCTTTCTTT.

The chain links TRBV28 to TRBJ1-1; D perhaps matches TRBD1 (5 bases). This CDR3 spans 16 amino acids. CDR1 and CDR2 from the germline V gene are MDHEN and SYDVKM. Trimming removed 6 bases at V and 0 bases at J, with 17 bases between. The DNA of the CDR3 is TGTGCCAGCAGCCTCACGACCGGGACCCTGAACACTGAAGCTTTCTTT. This encodes CASSLTTGTLNTEAFF.

This chain joins TRBV7-3 and TRBJ2-3; no clear D. This CDR3 spans 13 amino acids. V lost 1 base, J lost 6 bases, and 8 bases lay in between. CDR1 is SGHTA and CDR2 is FQGTGA in the germline V gene. CDR3 coding DNA: TGTGCCAGCAGCTTAAGTGTGGGGGATACGCAGTATTTT. It codes for CASSLSVGDTQYF.

The chain uses TRBV15 and TRBJ2-1, with D possibly being TRBD2 (6 bases). Germline V gene sequence: CDR1 LNHNV, CDR2 YYDKDF (reference sequence). CDR3 length: 17 amino acids. V dropped 4 bases and J dropped 2 bases, with 18 bases sitting between them. DNA of the CDR3: TGTGCCACCAGCACCGCGGGTCAGGCGGGGCCCTACAATGAGCAGTTCTTC. This gives the protein CATSTAGQAGPYNEQFF.

This chain connects TRBV5-1 to TRBJ2-1; 9 bases match TRBD2. Germline CDR1 reads SGHRS; CDR2 reads YFSETQ. J was trimmed by 4 bases and V by 7 bases; bases with no gene match: 12. The CDR3 extends over 16 amino acids. The CDR3 is CASSPVAGGLYNEQFF. In DNA, the CDR3 is TGCGCCAGCTCACCGGTTGCGGGGGGGCTTTACAATGAGCAGTTCTTC.

This chain joins TRBV5-4 and TRBJ2-7; 9 bases fit TRBD1. Germline CDR1 and CDR2: SGHNT and YYREEE (reference sequence). The trim removed 5 bases at V and 7 bases at J, leaving 10 bases unmatched. The CDR3 length is 14 residues. The CDR3 loop reads CASRRLGQGNEQYF. Written as DNA, the CDR3 is TGTGCCAGCAGACGCCTGGGACAGGGAAATGAGCAGTACTTC.

This chain connects TRBV21-1 to TRBJ1-2. TRBV21-1 is classified as a pseudogene. CDR3 length: 12 residues. The CDR3 nucleotides are TGTGCCAGCAGGACGCCGAATTATGGCTACACCTTC. Translated: CASRTPNYGYTF.

V is TRBV9 and J is TRBJ1-1; D is perhaps TRBD1 (6 bases). With 5 bases removed from V and 10 bases from J, the gap between germline ends came to 15 bases. This CDR3 has 12 amino acids. Per germline, CDR1 SGDLS and CDR2 YYNGEE. The CDR3, as DNA: TGTGCCAGCAGTGACAGGTCCGGGGGAGCTTTCTTT. It yields the protein CASSDRSGGAFF.

The genes are TRBV28 and TRBJ1-2; 10 bases align to TRBD1. V gave up 4 bases and J gave up 2 bases; unmatched junction bases: 4. Germline CDR1 MDHEN, CDR2 SYDVKM. The CDR3 runs to 15 residues. Here the CDR3 DNA reads TGTGCCAGCAGTTCGGGACAGGGGAAGAACTATGGCTACACCTTC. It translates to CASSSGQGKNYGYTF.

The chain joins TRBV9 to TRBJ2-5; TRBD2 matches 7 bases. This CDR3 spans 17 amino acids. CDR1 and CDR2 from the germline V gene are SGDLS and YYNGEE. The trim removed 0 bases at V and 5 bases at J, leaving 13 bases unmatched. The CDR3 region has the DNA TGTGCCAGCAGCGTAGGGCTAGCTAGCGGAGGGGAGGAGACCCAGTACTTC. Its translation: CASSVGLASGGEETQYF.

The chain recombines TRBV3-1 (or the pseudogene TRBV3-2) with TRBJ1-6; D call uncertain. The CDR3 length is 17 residues. Trimming took 1 base from V and 0 from J, leaving 10 bases between them. Germline-derived CDR1 and CDR2 are LGHDT and YNNKEL (reference sequence). CDR3 nucleotides: TGTGCCAGCAGCCAAGGAGAGTGGGGCTCCTATAATTCACCCCTCCACTTT. Translated: CASSQGEWGSYNSPLHF.

This clone is a singleton in its sample. The chain has TRBV28 and TRBJ2-7, with D perhaps TRBD1 or TRBD2 (5 bases each). V gave up 8 bases and J gave up 6 bases, with 17 bases separating them. This CDR3 has 13 residues. From germline, CDR1 is MDHEN and CDR2 SYDVKM. The DNA for the CDR3 is TGTGCCAGCGTCCAGGGACCATCCGGCGAGCAGTACTTC. This sequence encodes CASVQGPSGEQYF.